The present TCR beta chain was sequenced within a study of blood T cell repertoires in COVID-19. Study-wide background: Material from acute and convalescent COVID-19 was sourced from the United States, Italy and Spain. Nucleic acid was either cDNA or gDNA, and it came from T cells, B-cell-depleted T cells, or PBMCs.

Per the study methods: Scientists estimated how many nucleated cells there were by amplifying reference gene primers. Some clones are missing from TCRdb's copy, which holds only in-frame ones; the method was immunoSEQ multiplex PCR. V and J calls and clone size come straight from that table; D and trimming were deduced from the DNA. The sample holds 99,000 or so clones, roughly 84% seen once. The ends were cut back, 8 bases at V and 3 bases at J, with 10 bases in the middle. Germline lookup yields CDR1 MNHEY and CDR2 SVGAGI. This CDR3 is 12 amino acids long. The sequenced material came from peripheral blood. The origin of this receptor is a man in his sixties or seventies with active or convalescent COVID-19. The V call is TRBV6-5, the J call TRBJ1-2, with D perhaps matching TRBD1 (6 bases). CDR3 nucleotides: TGTGCCAGCGGGGGGGCTCACTATGGCTACACCTTC. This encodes CASGGAHYGYTF.